The 13 T cell receptor beta chains below all came from one sample that was sequenced in a study of T cells in localized non-small cell lung cancer. Only in-frame clones appear in the TCRdb table, and some are missing; sequencing was by immunoSEQ multiplex PCR. The data show fewer than 50,000 clones, 80% to 90% seen once. The sample in question was peripheral blood mononuclear cells, obtained before any cancer treatment. These TCRs come from a male donor older than 55 with stage II lung adenocarcinoma.

This sequence joins TRBV9 and TRBJ1-3; D remains ambiguous. Germline CDR1 SGDLS, CDR2 YYNGEE. The V gene lost 4 bases and the J gene lost 3 bases, with 8 bases spanning the gap. The CDR3 is 13 residues long. The CDR3 region has the DNA TGTGCCAGCAGCACCCGGGATGGAAACACCATATATTTT. Encoded protein: CASSTRDGNTIYF.

The chain links TRBV19 to TRBJ1-1; the D is unclear. The CDR3 sequence is 15 residues long. The germline V and J ends were trimmed by 3 bases and 0 bases, with 11 bases remaining between them. Per germline, CDR1 LNHDA and CDR2 SQIVND (reference sequence). The CDR3 DNA sequence: TGTGCCAGTAGTATTGTGTCTGGAATGAACACTGAAGCTTTCTTT. It specifies CASSIVSGMNTEAFF.

The V gene is TRBV7-6, the J gene TRBJ2-7; D unresolved. The CDR3 runs 12 residues. Germline loops: CDR1 SGHVS, CDR2 FNYEAQ. Trimming took 4 bases from V and 3 from J, leaving 7 bases between them. The CDR3 region has the DNA TGTGCCAGCAGCTCTCAAGACTACGAGCAGTACTTC. It translates to CASSSQDYEQYF. Looking up the rest from reference TRBV7-6 and TRBJ2-7 gives the full variable domain: GAGVSQSPRYKVTKRGQDVALRCDPISGHVSLYWYRQALGQGPEFLTYFNYEAQQDKSGLPNDRFSAERPEGSISTLTIQRTEQRDSAMYRCASSSQDYEQYFGPGTRLTVT.

The V gene is TRBV21-1, the J gene TRBJ2-3; whether TRBD2, the table's D call, matches the DNA was not checked. TRBV21-1 is labeled a pseudogene. The CDR3 spans 15 residues. CDR3 coding DNA: TGTGCCAGCCGTGGACTAGCGGGAGCAACAGATACGCAGTATTTT. Protein: CASRGLAGATDTQYF.

The chain has TRBV4-1 and TRBJ1-5; D might be TRBD1 (5 bases). Per germline, CDR1 MGHRA and CDR2 YSYEKL. Trimming cost V 2 bases and J 0 bases, with 14 bases left between them. CDR3 length: 17 residues. The CDR3 is CASSQKGGGISNQPQHF. In DNA, the CDR3 is TGCGCCAGCAGCCAAAAGGGCGGGGGGATTAGCAATCAGCCCCAGCATTTT.

The V call is TRBV5-4, the J call TRBJ2-5; tentatively, D is TRBD2 (6 bases). The J call may be incorrect, as the DNA end agrees better with TRBJ2-7. Germline V CDR1 and CDR2: SGHNT, YYREEE (reference sequence). The CDR3 sequence is 16 residues long. The CDR3 sequence is CASSVGGGTPGYEQYF. CDR3 bases: TGTGCCAGCAGCGTAGGCGGCGGGACTCCAGGCTACGAGCAGTACTTC.

The chain is built from TRBV27 and TRBJ1-5; a weak D match, TRBD1 (5 bases). Germline CDR1 MNHEY, CDR2 SMNVEV (reference sequence). The germline V and J ends were trimmed by 2 bases and 3 bases, with 14 bases remaining between them. CDR3 length equals 16 residues. The CDR3 DNA sequence: TGTGCCAGCAGTTTAAGGACACCTTCGCTCAATCAGCCCCAGCATTTT. It translates to CASSLRTPSLNQPQHF.

This chain uses TRBV5-1 with TRBJ1-2; D gene ambiguous. The V and J ends lost 4 bases and 0 bases respectively, with 10 bases between them. Germline assignment: CDR1 SGHRS and CDR2 YFSETQ. The CDR3 has 14 amino acids. CDR3 residues: CASSPIRANYGYTF. The CDR3 nucleotides are TGCGCCAGCAGCCCAATCCGAGCTAACTATGGCTACACCTTC.

The V call is TRBV4-1, the J call TRBJ2-3; no firm D call. The length of the CDR3 is 12 residues. Per the germline V gene, CDR1 is MGHRA and CDR2 is YSYEKL. Trimming cost V 4 bases and J 6 bases, with 8 bases left between them. This chain's CDR3 is CASSLGSDTQYF. CDR3 sequence (DNA): TGCGCCAGCAGCCTCGGGTCGGATACGCAGTATTTT.

The chain couples TRBV2 to TRBJ1-2; 7 positions match TRBD1. Germline V gene data show CDR1 as SNHLY and CDR2 as FYNNEI. The CDR3 runs 13 residues. V shed 6 bases and J 8 bases; nucleotides not matched to a gene: 9. The CDR3 region is CASRNDRVGGYTF. The DNA of the CDR3 is TGTGCCAGCAGGAACGACAGGGTGGGGGGCTACACCTTC.

This clone was detected only a few times. The V call is TRBV5-6, the J call TRBJ2-7; TRBD1 matches 7 bases. The V gene's germline CDR1 is SGHDT and CDR2 YYEEEE. The CDR3 extends over 13 amino acids. Trimming took 0 bases from V and 4 from J; bases not matched to a gene: 1. The CDR3 DNA sequence: TGTGCCAGCAGCTTGGCCAGGGGGTACGAGCAGTACTTC. It encodes CASSLARGYEQYF.

The CDR3 here is CASSFGRAPGGEQFF. CDR3 bases: TGTGCCAGCAGCTTTGGGCGGGCGCCTGGCGGTGAGCAGTTCTTC. This chain connects TRBV7-2 to TRBJ2-1; tentative D call: TRBD2 (5 bases). The ends were cut back, 3 bases at V and 9 bases at J, with 18 bases in the middle. CDR1 SGHTA and CDR2 FQGNSA come from the germline V gene. The CDR3 contains 15 residues.

The genes are TRBV7-9 and TRBJ2-3, with a possible D match to TRBD2 (5 bases). Trimming took 5 bases from V and 5 from J, leaving 17 bases between them. Germline values: CDR1 SEHNR, CDR2 FQNEAQ (reference sequence). This CDR3 has 15 residues. The CDR3 loop is CASSPLERRRDTQYF. The CDR3 DNA is TGTGCCAGCAGCCCCCTTGAGCGGAGACGAGATACGCAGTATTTT.